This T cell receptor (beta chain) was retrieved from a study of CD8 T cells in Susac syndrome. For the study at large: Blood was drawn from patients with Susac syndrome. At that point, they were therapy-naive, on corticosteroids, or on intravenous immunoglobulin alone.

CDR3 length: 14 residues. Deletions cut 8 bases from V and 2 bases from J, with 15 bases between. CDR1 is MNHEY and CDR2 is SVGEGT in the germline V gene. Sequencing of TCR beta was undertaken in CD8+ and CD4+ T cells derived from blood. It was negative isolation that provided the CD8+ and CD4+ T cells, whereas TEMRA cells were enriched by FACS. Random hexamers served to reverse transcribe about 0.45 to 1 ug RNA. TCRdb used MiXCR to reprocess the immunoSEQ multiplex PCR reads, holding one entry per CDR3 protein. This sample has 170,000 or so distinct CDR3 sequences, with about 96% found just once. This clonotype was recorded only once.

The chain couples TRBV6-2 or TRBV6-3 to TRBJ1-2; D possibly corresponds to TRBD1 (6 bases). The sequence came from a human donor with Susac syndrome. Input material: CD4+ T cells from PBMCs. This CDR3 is CASLDPGHNYGYTF. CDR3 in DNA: TGTGCCAGCCTCGATCCGGGACACAACTATGGCTACACCTTC.